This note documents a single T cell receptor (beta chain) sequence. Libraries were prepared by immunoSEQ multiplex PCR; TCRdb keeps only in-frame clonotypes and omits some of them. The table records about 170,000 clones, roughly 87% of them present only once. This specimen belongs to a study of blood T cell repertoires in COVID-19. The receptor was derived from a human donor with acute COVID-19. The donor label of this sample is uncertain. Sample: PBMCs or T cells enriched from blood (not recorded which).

CDR3 in DNA: TGTGCCAGTAGCAGAACGGGACAACATATAGCCAAAAACATTCAGTACTTC. Amino acids: CASSRTGQHIAKNIQYF. The chain links TRBV19 to TRBJ2-4, with D possibly TRBD1 on 6 matching bases. Trimming took 6 bases from V and 0 from J, leaving 18 bases between them. This CDR3 comprises 17 residues. From germline, CDR1 is LNHDA and CDR2 SQIVND (reference sequence).